This T cell receptor (beta chain) was found in a study of cytomegalovirus exposure and HLA in healthy donors. Findings and caveats of the study: Cytomegalovirus-associated status was assigned to more than 150 TCR beta chains. In a later analysis, TCR beta V- and J-gene trimming was associated with a missense DCLRE1C variant.

Comments on this clone: Its specificity is unknown.

PCR employed 60 Vbeta and 13 Jbeta primers. The table came from immunoSEQ multiplex PCR; TCRdb's copy has only in-frame clones and leaves some out. The listing contains 200,000 or so clones. This receptor was taken from a boy aged 5-17 years in good health and CMV-seronegative. Sequences were obtained from PBMCs.

The CDR3 spells CASSTSGTWEQYF. The CDR3 DNA is TGTGCCAGCAGCACCTCAGGCACGTGGGAGCAGTACTTC. The rearrangement joins TRBV13 to TRBJ2-7; D is uncertain. Germline V CDR1 and CDR2: PRHDT, FYEKMQ (reference sequence). V was trimmed by 5 bases and J by 7 bases, leaving 15 bases between them. The CDR3 is 13 amino acids.